This is a list of T cell receptor beta chains from one sample in a study of blood T cell repertoires in COVID-19. TCRdb's copy holds only in-frame clones and misses some; the assay was immunoSEQ multiplex PCR. The sample has 250,000 to 350,000 clones, about 89% seen once. The sample consisted of peripheral blood. These receptors all come from a woman aged 30 to 39 with COVID-19, enrolled during active disease. The CDR3 runs from the conserved cysteine through the conserved F or W. A D gene is named only where the DNA matches it firmly.

TRBV19	NA	TRBJ1-1	CASSLGLMNTEAFF	TGTGCCAGTAGTTTGGGGCTTATGAACACTGAAGCTTTCTTT
TRBV18	TRBD1	TRBJ1-1	CASSPRLGQGMNTEAFF	TGTGCCAGCTCACCACGTTTGGGACAGGGTATGAACACTGAAGCTTTCTTT
TRBV14	NA	TRBJ2-5	CASSRYVGGQGTQYF	TGTGCCAGCAGCCGATACGTTGGAGGCCAAGGGACCCAGTACTTC
TRBV29-1	NA	TRBJ1-4	CSVSILGEKLFF	TGCAGCGTTTCAATACTCGGTGAAAAACTGTTTTTT
TRBV30	NA	TRBJ1-2	CAWKRRGEAGYTF	TGTGCCTGGAAACGGAGAGGGGAGGCTGGCTACACCTTC
TRBV24-1	TRBD2	TRBJ2-7	CATGLAGEQYF	TGTGCCACCGGACTAGCAGGCGAGCAGTACTTC
TRBV9	NA	TRBJ1-2	CASSVARDYGYTF	TGTGCCAGCAGCGTAGCCAGGGACTATGGCTACACCTTC
TRBV10-2	TRBD1	TRBJ1-6	CASSGQGTNNSPLHF	TGCGCCAGCAGCGGACAGGGAACTAATAATTCACCCCTCCACTTT
TRBV27	NA	TRBJ2-3	CASSSLNTDTQYF	TGTGCCAGCAGTTCCCTAAACACAGATACGCAGTATTTT
TRBV6-1	NA	TRBJ1-2	CASSEAGGLGGYTF	TGTGCCAGCAGTGAAGCGGGAGGACTTGGCGGCTACACCTTC
TRBV7-9	TRBD1	TRBJ2-2	CASSSGQGAIGNTGELFF	TGTGCCAGCAGCTCCGGACAGGGGGCGATTGGGAACACCGGGGAGCTGTTTTTT
TRBV7-2	TRBD2	TRBJ2-7	CASSFSGGAGAYEQYF	TGTGCCAGCAGCTTTTCGGGGGGAGCGGGGGCCTACGAGCAGTACTTC
TRBV28	NA	TRBJ1-1	CASSLRTVTEAFF	TGTGCCAGCAGTTTACGGACAGTCACTGAAGCTTTCTTT
TRBV18	NA	TRBJ1-1	CASSPATGNTEAFF	TGTGCCAGCTCACCCGCGACAGGGAACACTGAAGCTTTCTTT
TRBV11-2	NA	TRBJ1-2	CASSLDQGSRTGYTF	TGTGCCAGCAGCTTAGATCAAGGTTCTAGAACTGGCTACACCTTC
TRBV27	NA	TRBJ1-3	CASSRTRGNTIYF	TGTGCCAGCAGCCGGACACGTGGAAACACCATATATTTT
TRBV6-5	NA	TRBJ1-1	CASSYSIQGDTEAFF	TGTGCCAGCAGTTACTCAATACAGGGAGACACTGAAGCTTTCTTT
TRBV28	TRBD1	TRBJ1-4	CASSGQVSATNEKLFF	TGTGCCAGCTCAGGACAGGTATCTGCAACTAATGAAAAACTGTTTTTT
TRBV18	NA	TRBJ2-2	CASSPMKAGGTGELFF	TGTGCCAGCTCACCGATGAAAGCAGGGGGGACCGGGGAGCTGTTTTTT